One and the same sample provided the 21 T cell receptor beta chains below, sequenced in a study of blood T cell repertoires in COVID-19. Some clones are missing from TCRdb's copy, which holds only in-frame ones; the method was immunoSEQ multiplex PCR. Of more than 95,000 clones listed, 70% to 90% were seen once; the top ten hold 3.5%. Source material: peripheral blood. The receptors derive from a human donor in a cohort sampled during active COVID-19.

V and J are TRBV19 and TRBJ2-5; 9 bases line up with TRBD1. CDR1 and CDR2 from the germline V gene are LNHDA and SQIVND (reference sequence). This CDR3 contains 15 residues. V lost 4 bases to trimming and J lost 2 bases; unmatched junction nucleotides: 5. As DNA, the CDR3 is TGTGCCAGTAGTACCGGACAGGGGCGTCAAGAGACCCAGTACTTC. It yields the protein CASSTGQGRQETQYF.

V is TRBV7-9 and J is TRBJ2-5, with 13 positions matching TRBD2. V gave up 5 bases and J gave up 5 bases; unmatched junction bases: 5. The CDR3 runs to 15 residues. Germline V gene data show CDR1 as SEHNR and CDR2 as FQNEAQ (reference sequence). CDR3 sequence reads: CASSLGTSGAETQYF. For the CDR3, the DNA is TGTGCCAGCAGCCTCGGGACTAGCGGGGCGGAGACCCAGTACTTC. The complete variable domain, with remaining parts taken from reference TRBV7-9 and TRBJ2-5, reads DTGVSQNPRHKITKRGQNVTFRCDPISEHNRLYWYRQTLGQGPEFLTYFQNEAQLEKSRLLSDRFSAERPKGSFSTLEIQRTEQGDSAMYLCASSLGTSGAETQYFGPGTRLLVL.

The chain joins TRBV7-2 to TRBJ1-1; 9 bases align to TRBD1. The CDR3 is 13 residues long. V gave up 6 bases and J gave up 7 bases; unmatched junction bases: 6. Germline CDR1 SGHTA, CDR2 FQGNSA. CDR3 sequence reads: CASSHTGGSEAFF. In DNA form, the CDR3 reads TGTGCCAGCAGTCATACAGGGGGCAGTGAAGCTTTCTTT.

This sequence joins TRBV10-2 and TRBJ1-4; D perhaps matches TRBD1 (5 bases). Germline V CDR1 and CDR2: WSHSY, SAAADI. The CDR3 consists of 15 residues. V lost 6 bases and J 4 bases, leaving 15 bases between the germline ends. The CDR3 spells CASRLGVTNNEKLFF. Written as DNA, the CDR3 is TGCGCCAGCAGGTTAGGGGTGACAAATAATGAAAAACTGTTTTTT.

V is TRBV7-7 and J is TRBJ2-1; 10 nucleotides align to TRBD2. This CDR3 is built from 15 residues. Germline CDR1 and CDR2: SSHAT and FNYEAQ (reference sequence). V was clipped by 3 bases and J by 5 bases; unmatched bases: 4. The CDR3 coding sequence is TGTGCCAGCAGCTTGTCTAGCGGGAGCCACAATGAGCAGTTCTTC. This translates into CASSLSSGSHNEQFF.

J is TRBJ1-4 and V is TRBV7-2; D unclear. The CDR3 is made up of 14 amino acids. The germline V gene encodes CDR1 SGHTA and CDR2 FQGNSA. Trimming took off 0 bases at V and 8 bases at J, with 10 bases between the two ends. The CDR3 region has the DNA TGTGCCAGCAGCTTAGCCCGGGTTGGCGAAAAACTGTTTTTT. Amino acids: CASSLARVGEKLFF.

CDR3 nucleotides: TGCGCCAGCAGCCCTAGCGGGATCCGTACGCAGTATTTT. Amino acid sequence: CASSPSGIRTQYF. The V call is TRBV5-1, the J call TRBJ2-3, with 9 bases matching TRBD2. The CDR3 length is 13 residues. The J segment lost 8 bases and the V segment lost 4 bases, leaving 5 bases of the junction unmatched. Germline V CDR1 and CDR2: SGHRS, YFSETQ. The complete variable domain, with remaining parts taken from reference TRBV5-1 and TRBJ2-3, reads KAGVTQTPRYLIKTRGQQVTLSCSPISGHRSVSWYQQTPGQGLQFLFEYFSETQRNKGNFPGRFSGRQFSNSRSEMNVSTLELGDSALYLCASSPSGIRTQYFGPGTRLTVL.

This rearrangement joins TRBV4-2 to TRBJ2-7, with 11 bases identical to TRBD2. V lost 3 bases to trimming and J lost 4 bases; unmatched junction nucleotides: 5. The CDR3 loop spans 15 amino acids. In germline, CDR1 is LGHNA, CDR2 YNFKEQ. The CDR3 DNA sequence: TGTGCCAGCAGCCAGCAGGGGACTAGCGGATACGAGCAGTACTTC. This sequence encodes CASSQQGTSGYEQYF.

The genes are TRBV9 and TRBJ1-1, with D uncertain. V was pared by 0 bases and J by 1 base, with 10 bases between. This CDR3 is built from 15 residues. Germline CDR1 reads SGDLS; CDR2 reads YYNGEE. The CDR3 region is CASSVASRGNTEAFF. The CDR3 nucleotides are TGTGCCAGCAGCGTAGCTAGTCGAGGGAACACTGAAGCTTTCTTT.

This rearrangement joins TRBV11-2 to TRBJ2-1, with D perhaps matching TRBD1 (6 bases). Trimming pared 8 bases from V and 3 bases from J, leaving 17 bases between. Germline V CDR1 and CDR2: SGHAT, FQNNGV. There are 15 residues in the CDR3. The CDR3, as DNA: TGTGCCAGCGGGATGACTTCGACAGGCTACAATGAGCAGTTCTTC. Translated, it gives CASGMTSTGYNEQFF.

V usage is TRBV4-3 and J usage is TRBJ2-7; 10 positions agree with TRBD2. Trimming took 0 bases from V and 2 from J; bases not matched to a gene: 1. There are 15 residues in the CDR3. CDR1 LGHNA and CDR2 YSLEER come from the germline V gene. CDR3 DNA: TGCGCCAGCAGCCAAGATAGCGGGGGGCCCTACGAGCAGTACTTC. It specifies CASSQDSGGPYEQYF.

The table lists this clone with a count of one. The chain joins TRBV9 to TRBJ2-1; 10 bases agree with TRBD2. CDR1 and CDR2 (germline): SGDLS, YYNGEE. The CDR3 has 14 residues. J gave up 5 bases and V 3 bases, and 2 bases lay outside the gene matches. CDR3 sequence reads: CASSGGLANNEQFF. CDR3 sequence (DNA): TGTGCCAGCAGCGGGGGACTAGCGAACAATGAGCAGTTCTTC.

The chain couples TRBV7-9 to TRBJ2-3, with 10 bases identical to TRBD1. V lost 4 bases to trimming and J lost 6 bases; unmatched junction nucleotides: 7. The CDR3 runs to 15 residues. Germline V CDR1 and CDR2: SEHNR, FQNEAQ (reference sequence). The CDR3 spells CASSYATGGFDTQYF. The CDR3 DNA reads TGTGCCAGCAGCTATGCGACAGGGGGCTTCGATACGCAGTATTTT.

The rearrangement links TRBV29-1 to TRBJ2-1, with D possibly being TRBD1 (7 bases). CDR3 length: 13 residues. V gave up 7 bases and J gave up 7 bases, with 17 bases separating them. The germline CDR1 and CDR2 sequences are SQVTM and ANQGSEA. The CDR3 loop reads CSGLTGTLNEQFF. CDR3 nucleotides: TGCAGCGGCCTGACAGGGACTTTGAATGAGCAGTTCTTC.

The V call is TRBV19, the J call TRBJ2-7; D gene uncertain. There are 12 residues in the CDR3. CDR1 LNHDA and CDR2 SQIVND come from the germline V gene (reference sequence). V was pared by 5 bases and J by 3 bases, with 8 bases between. CDR3 in amino acids: CASSEDYYEQYF. DNA for the CDR3: TGTGCCAGTAGTGAGGATTACTACGAGCAGTACTTC.

The chain couples TRBV28 to TRBJ2-3; 10 bases are shared with TRBD2. Germline V lookup: CDR1 MDHEN, CDR2 SYDVKM. The CDR3 runs 14 residues. J was trimmed by 0 bases and V by 8 bases; bases with no gene match: 2. CDR3 DNA sequence: TGTGCCAGCGGGACTAGCGTTAGCACAGATACGCAGTATTTT. Residues: CASGTSVSTDTQYF. The full variable domain, with the rest looked up from reference TRBV28 and TRBJ2-3, is DVKVTQSSRYLVKRTGEKVFLECVQDMDHENMFWYRQDPGLGLRLIYFSYDVKMKEKGDIPEGYSVSREKKERFSLILESASTNQTSMYLCASGTSVSTDTQYFGPGTRLTVL.

The V call is TRBV9, the J call TRBJ2-1, with 12 bases that match TRBD2. This CDR3 has 16 residues. Germline CDR1 reads SGDLS; CDR2 reads YYNGEE. V dropped 0 bases and J dropped 5; count of bases not matched to a gene: 3. Here the CDR3 DNA reads TGTGCCAGCAGCGTAGAACTAGCGGGAGGAAACAATGAGCAGTTCTTC. Amino acids: CASSVELAGGNNEQFF.

The V gene is TRBV15, the J gene TRBJ1-4; D is perhaps TRBD1 (6 bases). V lost 3 bases, J lost 0 bases, and 17 bases lay in between. This CDR3 comprises 18 residues. Germline V gives CDR1 LNHNV, CDR2 YYDKDF (reference sequence). CDR3 amino acids: CATSRNRVLVATNEKLFF. CDR3 coding DNA: TGTGCCACCAGCAGGAACAGGGTTTTAGTTGCAACTAATGAAAAACTGTTTTTT.

The J gene is TRBJ1-2, the V gene TRBV5-1; D gene ambiguous. CDR3 length: 13 residues. Trimming shortened V by 5 bases and J by 3 bases, and 11 bases separated the two germline ends. Looked up from germline, CDR1 is SGHRS and CDR2 is YFSETQ. In DNA, the CDR3 is TGCGCCAGCAGTCTGGACGGGGACTATGGCTACACCTTC. This gives the protein CASSLDGDYGYTF.

This clone was observed a single time. The genes are TRBV3-1 (or the pseudogene TRBV3-2) and TRBJ1-2; unclear D gene. CDR1 is LGHDT and CDR2 is YNNKEL in the germline V gene (reference sequence). Between the trimmed V and J ends, which lost 0 bases and 7 bases, there was a span of 15 bases. The CDR3 has 15 residues. As DNA, the CDR3 is TGTGCCAGCAGCCAAGATGGCGCAGGCCTCCGTGGCTACACCTTC. It codes for CASSQDGAGLRGYTF.

The rearrangement joins TRBV5-1 to TRBJ1-5, with D hard to call. Germline V gene data show CDR1 as SGHRS and CDR2 as YFSETQ. Between the trimmed V and J ends, which lost 4 bases and 4 bases, there was a span of 9 bases. The CDR3 consists of 13 residues. The CDR3, as DNA: TGCGCCAGCAGCCCCGGGTCGAATCAGCCCCAGCATTTT. This codes for CASSPGSNQPQHF.